Listed here are 19 T cell receptor beta chains from one sample, sequenced in a study of control samples from healthy donors and cancer patients. The assay was immunoSEQ multiplex PCR, and TCRdb's table has in-frame clones only and misses some. The table shows around 120,000 clones, with about nine tenths occurring only once. The sequencing input was blood. These receptors originate from a man aged 35 to 55 in good health.

This rearrangement joins TRBV4-1 to TRBJ1-2; D uncertain. The V gene's germline CDR1 is MGHRA and CDR2 YSYEKL. CDR3 length: 17 residues. V was cut by 0 bases and J by 7 bases, with 21 bases left in between. DNA of the CDR3: TGCGCCAGCAGCCAAGAAGAAGGCCAAGCCGATTACGGTGGCTACACCTTC. It codes for CASSQEEGQADYGGYTF.

This clone was found a few times. The V call is TRBV6-2 or TRBV6-3, the J call TRBJ2-1; 12 nucleotides match TRBD2. The CDR3 length is 15 residues. Germline assignment: CDR1 MNHEY and CDR2 SVGEGT. V shed 5 bases, J shed 7 bases, and the junction held 6 bases outside the gene matches. CDR3 sequence reads: CASSRLAGEVNEQFF. Here the CDR3 DNA reads TGTGCCAGCAGTCGACTAGCGGGGGAGGTTAATGAGCAGTTCTTC.

V is TRBV3-1 (or the pseudogene TRBV3-2) and J is TRBJ2-2; 9 bases align to TRBD1. CDR1 is LGHDT, CDR2 YNNKEL, per germline (reference sequence). The J segment lost 1 base and the V segment lost 1 base, leaving 4 bases of the junction unmatched. The CDR3 has 17 amino acids. The CDR3 DNA reads TGTGCCAGCAGCCAAGTACTGGGACAGGGGAACACCGGGGAGCTGTTTTTT. Protein: CASSQVLGQGNTGELFF.

The rearrangement uses TRBV24-1 and TRBJ2-5, with D perhaps TRBD2 (6 bases). The CDR3 runs to 17 residues. V gave up 1 base and J gave up 2 bases, with 16 bases separating them. Germline CDR1 KGHDR, CDR2 SFDVKD. The DNA for the CDR3 is TGTGCCACCAGTGATTTTTGGGCGGGGATGGGACAAGAGACCCAGTACTTC. This gives the protein CATSDFWAGMGQETQYF.

This sequence joins TRBV9 and TRBJ2-3, with 8 bases matching TRBD2. The trim removed 0 bases at V and 5 bases at J, leaving 5 bases unmatched. The germline gives CDR1 SGDLS, CDR2 YYNGEE. The CDR3 length is 15 residues. CDR3 bases: TGTGCCAGCAGCGTAGCGCGGGGGGTGAAAGATACGCAGTATTTT. Translation: CASSVARGVKDTQYF. The variable domain in full, completed from reference TRBV9 and TRBJ2-3, reads DSGVTQTPKHLITATGQRVTLRCSPRSGDLSVYWYQQSLDQGLQFLIQYYNGEERAKGNILERFSAQQFPDLHSELNLSSLELGDSALYFCASSVARGVKDTQYFGPGTRLTVL.

The chain couples TRBV30 to TRBJ1-2; D is ambiguous. The CDR3 runs 14 residues. V dropped 4 bases and J dropped 0 bases, with 12 bases sitting between them. In germline, CDR1 is GTSNPN, CDR2 SVGIG (reference sequence). For the CDR3, the DNA is TGTGCCTGGACCCCGGCGGTAACTAACTATGGCTACACCTTC. This translates into CAWTPAVTNYGYTF.

The rearrangement joins TRBV6-5 to TRBJ1-3; D not resolved. Trimming removed 6 bases at V and 2 bases at J, with 11 bases between. Germline lookup yields CDR1 MNHEY and CDR2 SVGAGI. This CDR3 region has 14 residues. The CDR3 loop is CASSRGDTGNTIYF. The CDR3 nucleotides are TGTGCCAGCAGCCGGGGAGACACTGGAAACACCATATATTTT.

This chain joins TRBV19 and TRBJ2-7; 7 positions agree with TRBD1. Germline assignment: CDR1 LNHDA and CDR2 SQIVND (reference sequence). This CDR3 spans 14 amino acids. Trimming cost V 5 bases and J 1 base; bases outside gene matches: 5. Here the CDR3 reads CASSFRTGSYEQYF. The DNA of the CDR3 is TGTGCCAGTAGTTTTAGGACAGGTTCCTACGAGCAGTACTTC.

The chain links TRBV9 to TRBJ1-5; the D gene is possibly TRBD1 (5 bases). Germline CDR1 reads SGDLS; CDR2 reads YYNGEE. The V end lost 6 bases, the J end lost 5 bases, and 15 bases lay between the germline ends. This CDR3 has 14 residues. CDR3 region: CASNLRGGDQPQHF. DNA of the CDR3: TGTGCCAGCAACCTACGCGGGGGAGATCAGCCCCAGCATTTT.

This clone was counted many times. The chain employs TRBV9 and TRBJ2-3; D possibly uses TRBD1 or TRBD2 (5 bases each). Trimming took 0 bases from V and 0 from J, leaving 11 bases between them. The CDR3 covers 16 residues. CDR1 and CDR2 from the germline V gene are SGDLS and YYNGEE. The CDR3 coding sequence is TGTGCCAGCAGCGTAGGGCACAGGACTAGCACAGATACGCAGTATTTT. It is translated as CASSVGHRTSTDTQYF.

The chain has TRBV7-6 and TRBJ1-5, with TRBD1 as a possible D gene (6 bases). CDR1 SGHVS and CDR2 FNYEAQ come from the germline V gene. The CDR3 consists of 17 residues. The CDR3 protein is CAGGAKGGVGYNQPQHF. Written as DNA, the CDR3 is TGTGCTGGGGGGGCGAAGGGAGGGGTCGGGTACAATCAGCCCCAGCATTTT.

The gene calls are TRBV6-2 or TRBV6-3 and TRBJ2-3; D is ambiguous. This CDR3 has 14 residues. The ends were cut back, 4 bases at V and 2 bases at J, with 10 bases in the middle. The germline V gene has CDR1 MNHEY and CDR2 SVGEGT. Here the CDR3 DNA reads TGTGCCAGCAGTTTCGACATGAACACAGATACGCAGTATTTT. It specifies CASSFDMNTDTQYF.

In this sample, this clone turned up a few times. This chain joins TRBV5-4 and TRBJ2-3; 9 bases are shared with TRBD2. The V segment lost 4 bases and the J segment 1 base; nucleotides outside the gene matches: 7. Germline V gene sequence: CDR1 SGHNT, CDR2 YYREEE (reference sequence). CDR3 length: 16 residues. In DNA form, the CDR3 reads TGTGCCAGCAGCCGTCCTAGCGGGGATCGCACAGATACGCAGTATTTT. Translated, it gives CASSRPSGDRTDTQYF.

The rearrangement uses TRBV3-1 (or the pseudogene TRBV3-2) and TRBJ1-5; D unresolved. Germline V gene sequence: CDR1 LGHDT, CDR2 YNNKEL (reference sequence). The V end lost 3 bases, the J end lost 2 bases, and 20 bases lay between the germline ends. This CDR3 has 18 amino acids. DNA of the CDR3: TGTGCCAGCAGCCAGTCAGAAACAGCGAGGGTAGGCAATCAGCCCCAGCATTTT. This translates into CASSQSETARVGNQPQHF.

The V and J genes are TRBV11-3 and TRBJ2-3; D ambiguous. Germline CDR1 and CDR2: SGHNT and YENEEA. Trimming took 5 bases from V and 6 from J, leaving 6 bases between them. CDR3 size: 11 residues. This CDR3 reads CASSPLDTQYF. In DNA form, the CDR3 reads TGTGCCAGCAGCCCATTGGATACGCAGTATTTT.

The chain uses TRBV2 and TRBJ1-2; a possible D gene is TRBD1 (6 bases). The V end lost 6 bases, the J end lost 4 bases, and 27 bases lay between the germline ends. Germline V gives CDR1 SNHLY, CDR2 FYNNEI. The CDR3 loop spans 18 amino acids. The DNA for the CDR3 is TGTGCCAGCAGGGACTTGACCCGGACAGCCCAGAGGCTCTATGGCTACACCTTC. Translation: CASRDLTRTAQRLYGYTF.

In its sample, this clone was seen once. The rearrangement joins TRBV27 to TRBJ2-7, with D unresolved. This CDR3 has 14 residues. The V gene's germline CDR1 is MNHEY and CDR2 SMNVEV (reference sequence). V shed 5 bases and J shed 2 bases, with 13 bases lying between them. CDR3 nucleotides: TGTGCCAGCAGTGCCTCCGGGTCCCCCTACGAGCAGTACTTC. Its translation is CASSASGSPYEQYF.

V is TRBV7-2 and J is TRBJ2-7, with TRBD1 matching 7 bases. V lost 5 bases and J lost 1; bases outside the gene matches: 8. The CDR3 sequence is 15 residues long. Looked up from germline, CDR1 is SGHTA and CDR2 is FQGNSA. The CDR3 loop reads CASSIPGTASYEQYF. The CDR3 DNA reads TGTGCCAGCAGCATCCCCGGGACAGCATCCTACGAGCAGTACTTC.

The table lists this clone with a count of one. The chain recombines TRBV5-4 with TRBJ1-6; D gene ambiguous. V was cut by 0 bases and J by 10 bases, with 14 bases left in between. The CDR3 has 15 residues. Germline CDR1 SGHNT, CDR2 YYREEE (reference sequence). The CDR3 is CASSLAGSGVSPLHF. In DNA, the CDR3 is TGTGCCAGCAGCTTGGCCGGGAGTGGGGTGTCACCCCTCCACTTT.